This passage covers 6 T cell receptor beta chains from one sample sequenced in a study of T-cell memory formation after mild COVID-19. TCRdb independently ran MiXCR on the 5' RACE reads; one entry per CDR3 protein. The sample records fewer than 350,000 distinct CDR3 sequences, around an eighth being singletons. Source material: PBMCs or a T cell subset sorted from them (not recorded which). The origin of the receptors is a man between 18 and 29 years old who had mild COVID-19 (a few samples of this study predate the infection). Cell type and time point are not known.

The chain has TRBV20-1 and TRBJ1-1; no reliable D call. CDR3 length: 14 residues. V was shortened by 3 bases and J by 0 bases, with 11 bases between the two germline ends. In germline, CDR1 is DFQATT, CDR2 SNEGSKA (reference sequence). CDR3 sequence: CSASVPALNTEAFF. CDR3 bases: TGCAGTGCTAGCGTCCCAGCCTTGAACACTGAAGCTTTCTTT.

This clonotype was detected only once. V and J are TRBV6-6 and TRBJ2-4, with D possibly being TRBD2 (6 bases). The CDR3 covers 18 residues. Germline lookup yields CDR1 MNHNY and CDR2 SVGAGI (reference sequence). The germline V and J ends were trimmed by 0 bases and 0 bases, with 15 bases remaining between them. The CDR3 here is CASSYSMQGGLAKNIQYF. DNA for the CDR3: TGTGCCAGCAGTTACTCGATGCAGGGAGGTCTAGCCAAAAACATTCAGTACTTC.

The V call is TRBV11-2, the J call TRBJ2-1; D unresolved. Per the germline V gene, CDR1 is SGHAT and CDR2 is FQNNGV. The V and J ends lost 5 bases and 5 bases respectively, with 7 bases between them. The CDR3 extends over 12 amino acids. CDR3 nucleotides: TGTGCCAGCAGCAGAGCTCACAATGAGCAGTTCTTC. Translating gives CASSRAHNEQFF.

The chain is built from TRBV12-3 or TRBV12-4 and TRBJ1-1; no clear D gene. The CDR3 extends over 14 amino acids. V lost 5 bases and J lost 1, with 11 bases in between. Written as DNA, the CDR3 is TGTGCCAGCAGTCAATATTCAGGGAACACTGAAGCTTTCTTT. Translation gives CASSQYSGNTEAFF.

Only a few counts were recorded for this clonotype. The chain uses TRBV5-6 and TRBJ2-5; 7 nucleotides match TRBD2. The CDR3 spans 13 residues. V lost 4 bases and J lost 8; bases outside the gene matches: 8. Per germline, CDR1 SGHDT and CDR2 YYEEEE. In DNA, the CDR3 is TGTGCCAGCAGCCAGGGACTAAAGAAAACCCAGTACTTC. Translation gives CASSQGLKKTQYF. Full variable domain (missing parts from reference TRBV5-6 and TRBJ2-5): DAGVTQSPTHLIKTRGQQVTLRCSPKSGHDTVSWYQQALGQGPQFIFQYYEEEERQRGNFPDRFSGHQFPNYSSELNVNALLLGDSALYLCASSQGLKKTQYFGPGTRLLVL.

This chain connects TRBV11-2 to TRBJ2-5; D is ambiguous. This CDR3 is built from 14 residues. V lost 5 bases, J lost 2 bases, and 12 bases lay in between. Germline CDR1 SGHAT, CDR2 FQNNGV. In nucleotides, the CDR3 is TGTGCCAGCAGCCACCGATGGGTACAAGAGACCCAGTACTTC. Protein sequence: CASSHRWVQETQYF.